This is a list of T cell receptor beta chains from one sample in a study of blood T cell repertoires in COVID-19. Repertoires were generated with immunoSEQ multiplex PCR, while TCRdb's copy carries only in-frame clones and drops some. The sample includes under 500,000 clones, roughly 89% of them seen just once. Sequencing was performed on peripheral blood. Receptors were obtained from a woman in her 30s with acute or convalescent COVID-19. CDR3s include the opening cysteine and the closing phenylalanine or tryptophan. A D gene is named only where the DNA matches it firmly.

>.|13|TRBV24-1|TRBJ1-1
CATSDPGQHEAFF
TGTGCCACCAGTGACCCCGGACAGCATGAAGCTTTCTTT
>.|15|TRBV1|TRBJ2-2
CTSSPSFLVTGELFF
TGCACCAGCAGCCCCTCCTTCTTAGTGACCGGGGAGCTGTTTTTT
>.|12|TRBV5-6|TRBJ2-7
CASSLNRAEQYF
TGTGCCAGCAGCTTGAACAGGGCCGAGCAGTACTTC
>TRBD1|12|TRBV28|TRBJ2-7
CASTTGGYEQYF
TGTGCCAGCACCACAGGGGGTTACGAGCAGTACTTC
>.|15|TRBV25-1|TRBJ2-5
CASSEPGRLQETQYF
TGTGCCAGCAGTGAGCCGGGGAGGTTACAAGAGACCCAGTACTTC
>.|18|TRBV4-1|TRBJ1-6
CASSQVRVGSSYNSPLHF
TGCGCCAGCAGCCAAGTAAGAGTCGGGAGCTCCTATAATTCACCCCTCCACTTT
>TRBD1|15|TRBV5-1|TRBJ2-3
CASSHRGLSTDTQYF
TGCGCCAGCAGCCACAGGGGGCTTAGCACAGATACGCAGTATTTT
>.|14|TRBV6-5|TRBJ2-5
CASSYGVGVETQYF
TGTGCCAGCAGTTACGGGGTGGGAGTGGAGACCCAGTACTTC
>TRBD1|12|TRBV3-1/TRBV3-2|TRBJ1-1
CASGQGNTEAFF
TGTGCCAGCGGACAGGGCAACACTGAAGCTTTCTTT
>.|15|TRBV10-3|TRBJ1-2
CAISEGKGRNYGYTF
TGTGCCATCAGTGAGGGCAAGGGGCGTAACTATGGCTACACCTTC
>TRBD1|16|TRBV28|TRBJ1-5
CATFYGQGKWNQPQHF
TGTGCCACCTTCTACGGACAGGGGAAATGGAATCAGCCCCAGCATTTT
>.|14|TRBV6-5|TRBJ2-5
CASSFRGEEETQYF
TGTGCCAGCAGTTTCCGTGGTGAGGAAGAGACCCAGTACTTC
>.|14|TRBV11-3|TRBJ2-2
CASSLGRLTGELFF
TGTGCCAGCAGCTTAGGCCGACTCACCGGGGAGCTGTTTTTT
>.|14|TRBV28|TRBJ2-7
CASSLLVLNYEQYF
TGTGCCAGCAGTTTATTAGTTCTTAACTACGAGCAGTACTTC